The following is a T cell receptor (beta chain) sequence with its context. Looked up from germline, CDR1 is SGHVS and CDR2 is FQNEAQ. V was clipped by 5 bases and J by 3 bases, with 21 bases between them. This CDR3 region has 17 residues. The repertoire was sequenced with immunoSEQ multiplex PCR; TCRdb's copy has only in-frame clones and lacks some. The sample shows approximately 120,000 clones, around 81% of them seen only once. This entry belongs to a study of blood T cell repertoires in COVID-19. Material for sequencing was peripheral blood. This receptor was obtained from a human donor in a cohort sampled during active or convalescent COVID-19. This rearrangement joins TRBV7-8 to TRBJ2-3; D could derive from TRBD1 or TRBD2 (5 bases each). CDR3 protein: CASSRGVGVLQTDTQYF. Here the CDR3 DNA reads TGTGCCAGCAGCCGAGGGGTCGGGGTGCTACAAACAGATACGCAGTATTTT.